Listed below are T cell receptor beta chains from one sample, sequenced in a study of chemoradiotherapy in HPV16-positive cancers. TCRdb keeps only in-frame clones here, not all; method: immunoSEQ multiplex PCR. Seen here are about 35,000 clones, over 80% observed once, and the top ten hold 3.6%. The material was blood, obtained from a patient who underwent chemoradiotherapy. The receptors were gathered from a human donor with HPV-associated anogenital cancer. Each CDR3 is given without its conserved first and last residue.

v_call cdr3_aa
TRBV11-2 ASSPESGRSLYGYT
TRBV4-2 ASSQGTSGGATDTQY
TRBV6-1 ASSESPGRNEKLF
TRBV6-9 ASSYYPRGNTEAF
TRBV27 ASSLPGQKNTEAF
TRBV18 ASSPAYEQY
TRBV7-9 ASSLVGSASTDTQY
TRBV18 ASSHSRGDDAQY
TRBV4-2 ASSQDQGLVPRLSSYEQY
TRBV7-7 ASSLNTDNEQF
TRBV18 ASSPRTSGAYEQY
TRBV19 ASNGRLADTQY
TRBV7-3 ASSLSKGYEQY
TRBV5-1 ASSLVQETQY
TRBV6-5 ASSYDTGSEETQY
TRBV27 ASRVDRVSSYEQY
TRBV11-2 ASSLRGQRSYNEQF
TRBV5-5 ASSLVSSNQPQH
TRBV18 ASSDLGGQQETQY
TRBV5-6 ASSLAGANYGYT
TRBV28 ASRAGETGGNEQF
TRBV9 ASSVAFGSKRYT
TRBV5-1 ASSLGLAGGLPQY
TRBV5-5 ASSEGPSNQPQH
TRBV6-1 ASGPYSSYEQY
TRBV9 ASSATLTTDRIYGYT
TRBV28 ASSLGGGYEQY
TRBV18 ASSPTPTGSGAVGNTIY
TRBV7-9 ASSPQKYQETQY
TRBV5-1 ASSEGQGTIQGTQY
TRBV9 ASSVRGGNYGYT
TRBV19 ASSTLEREQY
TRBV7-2 ASSLTRTWGNEQF
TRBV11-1 ASSLSGGFYSTDTQY
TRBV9 ASSDHGTGDFGTEAF
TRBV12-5 ASGSGASYEQY
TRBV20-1 SARGRLGYT
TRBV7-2 ASSLVAGGRSGETQY
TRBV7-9 ASSSRWTEAF
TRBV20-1 SARTHREQY
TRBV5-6 ASRDLTTNYGYT
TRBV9 ASSQSGVSGGYQETQY
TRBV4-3 ASSQETHRRDEQF
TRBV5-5 ASSISGGAYNEQF